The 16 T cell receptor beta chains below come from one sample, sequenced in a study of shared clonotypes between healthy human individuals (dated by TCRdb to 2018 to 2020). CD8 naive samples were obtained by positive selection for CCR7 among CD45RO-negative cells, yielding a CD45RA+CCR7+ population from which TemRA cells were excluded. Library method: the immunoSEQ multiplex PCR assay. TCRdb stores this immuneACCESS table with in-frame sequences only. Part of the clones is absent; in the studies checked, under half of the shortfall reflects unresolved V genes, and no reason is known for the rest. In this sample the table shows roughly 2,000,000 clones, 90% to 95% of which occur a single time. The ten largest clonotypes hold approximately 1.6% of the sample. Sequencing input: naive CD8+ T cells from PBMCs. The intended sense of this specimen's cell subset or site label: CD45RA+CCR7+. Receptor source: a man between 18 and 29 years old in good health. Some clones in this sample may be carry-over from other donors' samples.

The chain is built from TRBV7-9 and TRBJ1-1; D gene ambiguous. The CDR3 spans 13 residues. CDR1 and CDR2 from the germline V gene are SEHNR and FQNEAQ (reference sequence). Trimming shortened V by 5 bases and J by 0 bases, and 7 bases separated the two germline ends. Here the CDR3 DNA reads TGTGCCAGCAGCATCGGTCTGAACACTGAAGCTTTCTTT. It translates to CASSIGLNTEAFF.

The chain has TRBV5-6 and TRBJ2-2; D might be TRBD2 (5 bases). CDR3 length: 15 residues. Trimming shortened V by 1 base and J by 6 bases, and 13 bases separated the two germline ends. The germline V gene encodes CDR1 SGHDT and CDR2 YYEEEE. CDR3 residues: CASSLLPSSAGELFF. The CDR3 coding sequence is TGTGCCAGCAGCTTGTTACCTAGCTCGGCCGGGGAGCTGTTTTTT. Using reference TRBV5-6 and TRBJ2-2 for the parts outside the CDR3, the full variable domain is DAGVTQSPTHLIKTRGQQVTLRCSPKSGHDTVSWYQQALGQGPQFIFQYYEEEERQRGNFPDRFSGHQFPNYSSELNVNALLLGDSALYLCASSLLPSSAGELFFGEGSRLTVL.

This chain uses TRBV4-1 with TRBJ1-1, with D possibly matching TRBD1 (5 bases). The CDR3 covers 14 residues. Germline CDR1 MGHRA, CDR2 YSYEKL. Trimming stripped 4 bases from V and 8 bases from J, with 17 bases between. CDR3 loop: CASSLGVMDWEAFF. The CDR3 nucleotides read TGCGCCAGCAGCCTGGGGGTGATGGATTGGGAAGCTTTCTTT.

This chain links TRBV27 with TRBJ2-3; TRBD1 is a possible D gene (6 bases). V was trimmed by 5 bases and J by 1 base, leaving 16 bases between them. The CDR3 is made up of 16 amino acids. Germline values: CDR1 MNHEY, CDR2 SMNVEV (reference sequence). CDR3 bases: TGTGCCAGCAGTCACTTGACAGGCTCAGGCACAGATACGCAGTATTTT. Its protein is CASSHLTGSGTDTQYF.

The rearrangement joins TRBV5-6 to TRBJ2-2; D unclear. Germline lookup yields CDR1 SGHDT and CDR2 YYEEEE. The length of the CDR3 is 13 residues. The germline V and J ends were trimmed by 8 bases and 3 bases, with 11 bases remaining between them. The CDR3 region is CASRPWHTGELFF. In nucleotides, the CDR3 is TGTGCCAGTCGACCTTGGCACACCGGGGAGCTGTTTTTT.

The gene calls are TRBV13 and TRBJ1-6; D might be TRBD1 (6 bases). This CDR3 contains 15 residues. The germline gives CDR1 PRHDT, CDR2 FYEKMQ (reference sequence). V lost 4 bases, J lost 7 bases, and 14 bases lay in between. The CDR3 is CASSSQTGTNSPLHF. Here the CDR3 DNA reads TGTGCCAGCAGCTCCCAGACAGGTACCAATTCACCCCTCCACTTT. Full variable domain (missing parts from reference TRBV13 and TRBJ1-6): AAGVIQSPRHLIKEKRETATLKCYPIPRHDTVYWYQQGPGQDPQFLISFYEKMQSDKGSIPDRFSAQQFSDYHSELNMSSLELGDSALYFCASSSQTGTNSPLHFGNGTRLTVT.

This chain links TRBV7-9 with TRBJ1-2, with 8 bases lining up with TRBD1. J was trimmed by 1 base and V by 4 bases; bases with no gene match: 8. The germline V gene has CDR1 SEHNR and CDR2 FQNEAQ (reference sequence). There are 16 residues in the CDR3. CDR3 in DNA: TGTGCCAGCAGCTCTGGGACAGGACACCTTAACTATGGCTACACCTTC. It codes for CASSSGTGHLNYGYTF. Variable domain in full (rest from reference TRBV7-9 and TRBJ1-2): DTGVSQNPRHKITKRGQNVTFRCDPISEHNRLYWYRQTLGQGPEFLTYFQNEAQLEKSRLLSDRFSAERPKGSFSTLEIQRTEQGDSAMYLCASSSGTGHLNYGYTFGSGTRLTVV.

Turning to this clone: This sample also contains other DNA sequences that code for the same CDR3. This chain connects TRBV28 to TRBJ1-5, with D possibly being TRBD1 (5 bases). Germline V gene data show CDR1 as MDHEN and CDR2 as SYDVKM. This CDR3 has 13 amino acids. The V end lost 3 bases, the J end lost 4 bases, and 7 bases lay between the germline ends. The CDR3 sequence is CASSFTGNQPQHF. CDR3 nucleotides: TGTGCCAGCAGTTTTACAGGTAATCAGCCCCAGCATTTT.

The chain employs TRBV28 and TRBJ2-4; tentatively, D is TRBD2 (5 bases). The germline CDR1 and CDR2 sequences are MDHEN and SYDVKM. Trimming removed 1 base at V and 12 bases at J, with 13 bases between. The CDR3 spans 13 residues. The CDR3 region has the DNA TGTGCCAGCAGTTTATTTTCCGGGATTGATCAGTACTTC. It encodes CASSLFSGIDQYF.

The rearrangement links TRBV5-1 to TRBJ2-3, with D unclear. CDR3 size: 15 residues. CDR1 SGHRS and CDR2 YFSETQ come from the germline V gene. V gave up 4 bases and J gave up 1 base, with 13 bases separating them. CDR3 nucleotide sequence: TGCGCCAGCAGCCGAACCCCCGGCGGCACAGATACGCAGTATTTT. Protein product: CASSRTPGGTDTQYF.

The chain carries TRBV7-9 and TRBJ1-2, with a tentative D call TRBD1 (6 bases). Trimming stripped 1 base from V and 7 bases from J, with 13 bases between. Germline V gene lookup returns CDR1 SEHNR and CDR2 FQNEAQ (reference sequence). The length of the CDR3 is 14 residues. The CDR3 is CASSLGQASGGYTF. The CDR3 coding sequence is TGTGCCAGCAGCTTAGGACAGGCCTCGGGTGGCTACACCTTC.

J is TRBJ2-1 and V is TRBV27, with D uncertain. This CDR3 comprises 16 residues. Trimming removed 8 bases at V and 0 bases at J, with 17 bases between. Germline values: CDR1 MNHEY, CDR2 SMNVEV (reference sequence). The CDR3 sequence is CASLPGGGDSYNEQFF. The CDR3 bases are TGTGCCAGCCTCCCGGGCGGTGGGGACTCCTACAATGAGCAGTTCTTC.

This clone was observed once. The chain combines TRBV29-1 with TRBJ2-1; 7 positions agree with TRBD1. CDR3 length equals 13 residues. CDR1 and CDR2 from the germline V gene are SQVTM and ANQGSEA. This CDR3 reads CSASGGSYNEQFF. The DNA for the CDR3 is TGCAGTGCCTCAGGGGGCTCCTACAATGAGCAGTTCTTC.

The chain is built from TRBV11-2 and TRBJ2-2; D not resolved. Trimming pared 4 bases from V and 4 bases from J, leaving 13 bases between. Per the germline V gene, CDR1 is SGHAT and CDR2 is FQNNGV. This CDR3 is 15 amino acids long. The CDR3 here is CASSSLLGLTGELFF. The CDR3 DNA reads TGTGCCAGCAGCTCGTTGTTGGGTCTCACCGGGGAGCTGTTTTTT.

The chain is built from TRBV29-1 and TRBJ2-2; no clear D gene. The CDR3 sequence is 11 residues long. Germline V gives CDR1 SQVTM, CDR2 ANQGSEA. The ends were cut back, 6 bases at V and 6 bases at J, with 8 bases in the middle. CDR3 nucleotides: TGCAGCGTATTCTGGGCCGGGGAGCTGTTTTTT. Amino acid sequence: CSVFWAGELFF.

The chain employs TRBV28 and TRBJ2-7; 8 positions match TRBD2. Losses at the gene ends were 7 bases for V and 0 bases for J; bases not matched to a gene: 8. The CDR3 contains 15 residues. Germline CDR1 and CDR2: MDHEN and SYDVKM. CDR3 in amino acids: CASTGAGEASYEQYF. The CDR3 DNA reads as TGTGCCAGCACGGGAGCGGGAGAAGCCTCCTACGAGCAGTACTTC.